The 6 T cell receptor beta chains listed next were all sequenced from one sample in a study of response to subunit inactivated influenza vaccine. In TCRdb, the RT-PCR reads were re-called with MiXCR into one record per CDR3 protein. This table has 800,000 or so distinct CDR3 sequences, 21% appearing once. This specimen consisted of PBMCs from blood, obtained around 5 days after vaccination. These TCRs come from a man between 45 and 60 years old who received an inactivated influenza vaccine.

This clonotype was counted a few times. The CDR3 sequence: CASSYQTSGNTDTQYF. CDR3 DNA: TGCGCCAGCAGCTATCAGACTAGCGGGAACACAGATACGCAGTATTTT. J is TRBJ2-3 and V is TRBV5-1; TRBD2 agrees at 11 bases. This CDR3 contains 16 residues. J gave up 2 bases and V 3 bases, and 5 bases lay outside the gene matches. Germline CDR1 and CDR2: SGHRS and YFSETQ.

The chain uses TRBV6-2 or TRBV6-3 and TRBJ2-7; 11 bases line up with TRBD2. The CDR3 is made up of 14 amino acids. J gave up 7 bases and V 8 bases, and 10 bases lay outside the gene matches. CDR1 is MNHEY, CDR2 SVGEGT, per germline. CDR3 loop: CASGPLAGGFEQYF. DNA for the CDR3: TGTGCCAGCGGACCCCTAGCGGGAGGTTTTGAGCAGTACTTC.

This clonotype was counted between two and nine times. The chain combines TRBV4-1 with TRBJ2-1; D uncertain. From germline, CDR1 is MGHRA and CDR2 YSYEKL. The CDR3 runs 14 residues. With 3 bases removed from V and 9 bases from J, the gap between germline ends came to 15 bases. For the CDR3, the DNA is TGCGCCAGCAGCCAGGAATACGGGTCCGGTGAGCAGTTCTTC. Its protein is CASSQEYGSGEQFF.

In this sample, this clonotype turned up once. This chain links TRBV15 with TRBJ1-2; maybe TRBD1 (5 bases). Deletions cut 5 bases from V and 8 bases from J, with 12 bases between. CDR1 and CDR2 (germline): LNHNV, YYDKDF (reference sequence). The CDR3 sequence is 12 residues long. The CDR3 here is CATSGGSMGYTF. The CDR3 DNA reads TGTGCCACCAGCGGGGGGTCTATGGGCTACACCTTC.

This clonotype was counted between two and nine times. V and J are TRBV4-3 and TRBJ2-7, with 7 bases lining up with TRBD1. Germline CDR1 LGHNA, CDR2 YSLEER. The CDR3 sequence is 15 residues long. With 4 bases clipped from V and 0 bases from J, the junction kept 6 bases outside the gene matches. As DNA, the CDR3 is TGCGCCAGCAGCCCCACAGGGGATCCCTCCTACGAGCAGTACTTC. It codes for CASSPTGDPSYEQYF.

This clonotype was observed many times. This CDR3 reads CASRDSSYNEQFF. CDR3 coding DNA: TGTGCCAGCAGGGACAGTTCCTACAATGAGCAGTTCTTC. V and J are TRBV12-3 or TRBV12-4 and TRBJ2-1; tentative D call: TRBD1 (6 bases). Trimming took 6 bases from V and 1 from J, leaving 7 bases between them. This CDR3 spans 13 amino acids.